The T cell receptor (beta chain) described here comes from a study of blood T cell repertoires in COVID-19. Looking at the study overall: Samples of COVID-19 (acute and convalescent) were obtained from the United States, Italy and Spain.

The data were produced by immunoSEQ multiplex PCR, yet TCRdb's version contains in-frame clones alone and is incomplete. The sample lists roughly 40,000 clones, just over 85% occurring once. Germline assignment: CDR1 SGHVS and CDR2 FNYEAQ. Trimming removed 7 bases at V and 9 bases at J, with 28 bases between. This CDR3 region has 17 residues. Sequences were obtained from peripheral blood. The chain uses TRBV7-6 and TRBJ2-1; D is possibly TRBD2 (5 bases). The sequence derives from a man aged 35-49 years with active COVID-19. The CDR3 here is CASTRFVDVGERGEQFF. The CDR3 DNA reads TGTGCCAGCACCCGATTCGTCGACGTGGGAGAGAGAGGTGAGCAGTTCTTC.